This TCR beta chain was captured in a study of T cell changes during pregnancy in multiple sclerosis. The CDR3 totals 16 residues. Germline loops: CDR1 SGHRS, CDR2 YFSETQ. Trimming took 3 bases from V and 0 from J, leaving 10 bases between them. Only in-frame clones appear in the TCRdb table, and some are missing; sequencing was by immunoSEQ multiplex PCR. Of tens of thousands of clones listed, about 91% were seen once; the top ten hold 9% to 13%. The chain has TRBV5-1 and TRBJ2-6; D uncertain. The source was CD8+ T cells from peripheral blood mononuclear cells, collected after pregnancy. This TCR was sampled from a female donor with multiple sclerosis, enrolled in a pregnancy study. The CDR3 is CASSSVTGSGANVLTF. The CDR3 DNA follows: TGCGCCAGCAGCTCGGTGACGGGCTCTGGGGCCAACGTCCTGACTTTC.